This entry concerns a single T cell receptor (beta chain). The target antigen is unknown. Sequenced by immunoSEQ multiplex PCR; TCRdb stores in-frame clones only, minus some. The sample includes 55,000 to 70,000 clones, under 85% of them seen just once. The V gene lost 3 bases and the J gene lost 5 bases, with 14 bases spanning the gap. Germline V gene data show CDR1 as SGHVS and CDR2 as FQNEAQ. CDR3 size: 15 residues. This sample is drawn from a study of OX40 agonist ivuxolimab in advanced cancers. Broader study findings: Dose levels from 0.1 to 3.0 mg/kg saw CD4+ and CD8+ blood T cells expand clonally by week 6.

The receptor was derived from an adult with an advanced solid tumor such as melanoma, head and neck, liver or kidney cancer. This sample comprised CD4+ or CD8+ T cells sorted from blood, obtained in a trial of the OX40 agonist ivuxolimab. V and J are TRBV7-8 and TRBJ1-5, with D possibly being TRBD1 (6 bases). Here the CDR3 DNA reads TGTGCCAGCAGCTTGGCCGGGACACGCGATCAGCCCCAGCATTTT. Its translation: CASSLAGTRDQPQHF.